This paragraph covers one T cell receptor beta chain sequence. This sample is part of a study of T cell clusters in autoimmune cytopenias. Multiplex touch-down PCR amplified TRB using TRB-A and TRB-B pools in one tube. TCRdb re-analyzed the multiplex PCR reads; it lists each CDR3 protein once, without DNA. Recorded here are around 10,000 distinct CDR3 sequences; the top ten clones represent around 20%. TRB was amplified from 250 ng of peripheral blood genomic DNA per sample. CDR3 length equals 14 residues. CDR1 is MNHEY, CDR2 SVGEGT, per germline. The same data also went into a second study, on T cell repertoires in aging, cancer and after chemotherapy.

This receptor was identified in a human donor in good health. Input material: peripheral blood. The gene calls are TRBV6-2 or TRBV6-3 and TRBJ1-5; checking the TCRdb D call of TRBD1 is not possible without DNA. CDR3 loop: CASSRTGSDQPQHF.